This T cell receptor beta chain derives from a study of CD8 T cells in Susac syndrome. The diagnostic criteria for definite or probable disease, as recently defined, were met by the patients with Susac syndrome. The CDR3 sequence is 12 residues long. Germline CDR1 DFQATT, CDR2 SNEGSKA (reference sequence). J was trimmed by 10 bases and V by 1 base; bases with no gene match: 5. Reverse transcription of 0.5 to 1 ug RNA was performed with random hexamers. TCRdb re-called the immunoSEQ multiplex PCR reads with MiXCR, one entry per CDR3 protein. The sample records around 170,000 distinct CDR3 sequences, 90% to 96% being singletons.

The chain uses TRBV20-1 and TRBJ1-2, with 8 bases that match TRBD1. The receptor's source is a human donor with Susac syndrome. The sample comprised CD4+ T cells from PBMCs. The CDR3 here is CSARGDRRTYTF. CDR3 DNA: TGCAGTGCTAGAGGGGACAGGCGGACCTACACCTTC.